One sample yielded the 24 T cell receptor beta chains listed below, sequenced in a study of cytomegalovirus exposure and HLA in healthy donors. The PCR ran on 60 Vbeta and 13 Jbeta primers. Profiled with immunoSEQ multiplex PCR; TCRdb holds only in-frame clones, not every one. The sample yields approximately 88,000 clones, roughly 73% seen once. Specimen: PBMCs. These receptors were taken from a man aged 45 to 65 in good health and CMV-seropositive.

The V gene is TRBV7-6, the J gene TRBJ2-4; 7 bases align to TRBD2. This CDR3 region has 16 residues. J lost 1 base, V lost 5 bases, and 8 bases had no gene match. Germline values: CDR1 SGHVS, CDR2 FNYEAQ. This CDR3 reads CASSPGLLGAKNIQYF. The CDR3 DNA is TGTGCCAGCAGCCCGGGACTATTGGGGGCCAAAAACATTCAGTACTTC.

The chain joins TRBV7-9 to TRBJ1-1; 12 bases align to TRBD1. From germline, CDR1 is SEHNR and CDR2 FQNEAQ (reference sequence). The ends lost 5 bases at V and 5 bases at J; junction bases unmatched: 9. The CDR3 is 16 amino acids. In DNA, the CDR3 is TGTGCCAGCAGCCCCCTGGGACAGGGGGCGAGGACTGAAGCTTTCTTT. Protein sequence: CASSPLGQGARTEAFF.

J is TRBJ2-3 and V is TRBV5-4, with 13 bases lining up with TRBD2. The CDR3 runs to 15 residues. J lost 2 bases, V lost 8 bases, and 5 bases had no gene match. Looked up from germline, CDR1 is SGHNT and CDR2 is YYREEE (reference sequence). In DNA form, the CDR3 reads TGTGCCAGTACTAGCGGGGGGGATAACACAGATACGCAGTATTTT. Residues: CASTSGGDNTDTQYF. The full variable domain, completed using reference TRBV5-4 and TRBJ2-3, is ETGVTQSPTHLIKTRGQQVTLRCSSQSGHNTVSWYQQALGQGPQFIFQYYREEENGRGNFPPRFSGLQFPNYSSELNVNALELDDSALYLCASTSGGDNTDTQYFGPGTRLTVL.

This chain connects TRBV5-6 to TRBJ2-1; 9 nucleotides agree with TRBD1. After removal of 0 bases from V and 2 bases from J, the junction contained 0 bases not matched to a gene. The length of the CDR3 is 15 residues. Germline assignment: CDR1 SGHDT and CDR2 YYEEEE. CDR3 bases: TGTGCCAGCAGCTTGGGACAGGGGGCCTACAATGAGCAGTTCTTC. Its protein product is CASSLGQGAYNEQFF. The full variable domain, completed using reference TRBV5-6 and TRBJ2-1, is DAGVTQSPTHLIKTRGQQVTLRCSPKSGHDTVSWYQQALGQGPQFIFQYYEEEERQRGNFPDRFSGHQFPNYSSELNVNALLLGDSALYLCASSLGQGAYNEQFFGPGTRLTVL.

The chain links TRBV5-6 to TRBJ2-7; TRBD1 aligns across 10 bases. The length of the CDR3 is 13 residues. V lost 4 bases, J lost 3 bases, and 1 base stayed unmatched. Germline V gives CDR1 SGHDT, CDR2 YYEEEE. DNA for the CDR3: TGTGCCAGCAGCCGGGACAGGGGCTACGAGCAGTACTTC. Translated: CASSRDRGYEQYF.

This clone came up once. This rearrangement joins TRBV7-3 to TRBJ2-1, with D possibly TRBD2 on 6 matching bases. CDR3 length: 12 amino acids. Germline CDR1 SGHTA, CDR2 FQGTGA. The V and J ends lost 5 bases and 9 bases respectively, with 11 bases between them. The CDR3 sequence: CASSQGGCEQFF. The CDR3, as DNA: TGTGCCAGCAGCCAAGGAGGGTGTGAGCAGTTCTTC. Complete variable domain (other parts from reference TRBV7-3 and TRBJ2-1): GAGVSQTPSNKVTEKGKYVELRCDPISGHTALYWYRQSLGQGPEFLIYFQGTGAADDSGLPNDRFFAVRPEGSVSTLKIQRTERGDSAVYLCASSQGGCEQFFGPGTRLTVL.

This rearrangement joins TRBV25-1 to TRBJ2-6; TRBD1 is a possible D gene (5 bases). The CDR3 sequence is 14 residues long. In germline, CDR1 is MGHDK, CDR2 SYGVNS. V gave up 4 bases and J gave up 8 bases, with 12 bases separating them. CDR3 residues: CASSASQGSNVLTF. CDR3 sequence (DNA): TGTGCCAGCAGTGCATCCCAGGGATCCAACGTCCTGACTTTC. Full variable domain (remainder filled in from reference TRBV25-1 and TRBJ2-6): EADIYQTPRYLVIGTGKKITLECSQTMGHDKMYWYQQDPGMELHLIHYSYGVNSTEKGDLSSESTVSRIRTEHFPLTLESARPSHTSQYLCASSASQGSNVLTFGAGSRLTVL.

The CDR3 spells CASSQVEGVWGEQYF. The CDR3 DNA reads as TGTGCCAGCAGCCAGGTTGAAGGGGTCTGGGGCGAGCAGTACTTC. The chain links TRBV7-2 to TRBJ2-7; the D gene is possibly TRBD1 (5 bases). V shed 5 bases and J shed 6 bases, with 20 bases lying between them. Germline V gene sequence: CDR1 SGHTA, CDR2 FQGNSA. This CDR3 contains 15 residues.

The chain combines TRBV5-1 with TRBJ1-1, with 8 bases lining up with TRBD1. With 4 bases clipped from V and 4 bases from J, the junction kept 9 bases outside the gene matches. CDR1 and CDR2 (germline): SGHRS, YFSETQ. The CDR3 contains 15 residues. In nucleotides, the CDR3 is TGCGCCAGCAGCCAAGGACAGGGCGGGTCCACTGAAGCTTTCTTT. The encoded protein is CASSQGQGGSTEAFF.

The chain combines TRBV6-6 with TRBJ1-1, with TRBD1 as a possible D gene (6 bases). The V gene lost 6 bases and the J gene lost 2 bases, with 13 bases spanning the gap. Germline V gene lookup returns CDR1 MNHNY and CDR2 SVGAGI (reference sequence). The CDR3 is 14 residues long. CDR3 sequence reads: CASRLQGLNTEAFF. CDR3 in DNA: TGTGCCAGCAGACTACAGGGCCTTAACACTGAAGCTTTCTTT.

This rearrangement joins TRBV19 to TRBJ1-1; tentatively, D is TRBD1 (6 bases). Looked up from germline, CDR1 is LNHDA and CDR2 is SQIVND (reference sequence). The CDR3 totals 15 residues. The ends were cut back, 5 bases at V and 2 bases at J, with 15 bases in the middle. CDR3 sequence (DNA): TGTGCCAGTAGTCCGCAGGGGTCCGCAAACACTGAAGCTTTCTTT. This translates into CASSPQGSANTEAFF.

The genes are TRBV18 and TRBJ1-1; TRBD1 agrees at 7 bases. CDR3 size: 13 residues. CDR1 is KGHSH and CDR2 is LQKENI in the germline V gene. J gave up 3 bases and V 6 bases, and 4 bases lay outside the gene matches. The CDR3 region is CASSYTGDTEAFF. The CDR3 DNA reads as TGTGCCAGCTCCTACACAGGGGACACTGAAGCTTTCTTT.

The V and J genes are TRBV19 and TRBJ1-2, with D possibly matching TRBD1 (6 bases). CDR1 is LNHDA, CDR2 SQIVND, per germline (reference sequence). V lost 4 bases, J lost 6 bases, and 15 bases lay in between. The CDR3 runs to 14 residues. CDR3 DNA sequence: TGTGCCAGTAGTAAAGGGGGTCTGGGGAATGGCTACACCTTC. Amino acids: CASSKGGLGNGYTF.

In this sample, this clone turned up a few times. V gene TRBV6-6 combines with J gene TRBJ1-1; D unresolved. From germline, CDR1 is MNHNY and CDR2 SVGAGI (reference sequence). The V and J ends lost 6 bases and 1 base respectively, with 9 bases between them. CDR3 length: 13 residues. Here the CDR3 DNA reads TGTGCCAGCAGCAAACAAGAGAACACTGAAGCTTTCTTT. It codes for CASSKQENTEAFF.

The chain has TRBV12-5 and TRBJ1-2; 9 bases fit TRBD1. The V gene end was trimmed by 7 bases and the J gene end by 2 bases; junction bases not matched to a gene: 5. The CDR3 is 14 residues long. Germline V gene data show CDR1 as LGHNT and CDR2 as FRNRAP. The CDR3 region is CASAGQGWNYGYTF. Here the CDR3 DNA reads TGTGCTAGTGCAGGACAGGGGTGGAACTATGGCTACACCTTC.

This clone has just one count. The chain is built from TRBV5-4 and TRBJ2-4, with a tentative D call TRBD1 (6 bases). The CDR3 is made up of 16 amino acids. V was shortened by 3 bases and J by 1 base, with 14 bases between the two germline ends. Germline values: CDR1 SGHNT, CDR2 YYREEE (reference sequence). In DNA, the CDR3 is TGTGCCAGCAGCTCTCCGGACAGATTCGCCAAAAACATTCAGTACTTC. This translates into CASSSPDRFAKNIQYF.

This clone was found a few times. The gene calls are TRBV19 and TRBJ1-5; tentatively, D is TRBD1 (6 bases). The CDR3 runs 15 residues. The V end was cut by 6 bases, the J end by 4 bases, with 16 bases between. Germline V gene lookup returns CDR1 LNHDA and CDR2 SQIVND (reference sequence). The CDR3 loop is CASSPQGGWNQPQHF. The CDR3 bases are TGTGCCAGTAGCCCACAGGGCGGATGGAATCAGCCCCAGCATTTT.

The CDR3 bases are TGTGCCAGCTCGCTCGGACAGGGGGCGGGCACTGAAGCTTTCTTT. Translating it yields CASSLGQGAGTEAFF. J is TRBJ1-1 and V is TRBV18, with 11 nucleotides matching TRBD1. The V gene's germline CDR1 is KGHSH and CDR2 LQKENI. The CDR3 is made up of 15 amino acids. The V and J ends lost 6 bases and 4 bases, in that order; junction bases with no gene match: 7.

CDR3 region: CASSPPPGHYEQYF. Here the CDR3 DNA reads TGTGCCAGCTCACCACCGCCGGGACACTACGAGCAGTACTTC. The chain recombines TRBV18 with TRBJ2-7; D might be TRBD1 (6 bases). Per the germline V gene, CDR1 is KGHSH and CDR2 is LQKENI. This CDR3 is built from 14 residues. V gave up 0 bases and J gave up 3 bases, with 9 bases separating them.

This chain connects TRBV7-2 to TRBJ2-1; the D is unclear. Germline V gene lookup returns CDR1 SGHTA and CDR2 FQGNSA. V was shortened by 1 base and J by 4 bases, with 8 bases between the two germline ends. CDR3 length: 14 residues. The CDR3 DNA sequence: TGTGCCAGCAGCTTAGACGGCGGTTACAATGAGCAGTTCTTC. Translated, it gives CASSLDGGYNEQFF.

This chain joins TRBV5-1 and TRBJ2-3; D perhaps matches TRBD2 (6 bases). The V end lost 2 bases, the J end lost 2 bases, and 21 bases lay between the germline ends. The CDR3 has 18 amino acids. Germline values: CDR1 SGHRS, CDR2 YFSETQ. The CDR3 DNA follows: TGCGCCAGCAGCTTAGATTCCCCTAGCGCCTTTGCCACAGATACGCAGTATTTT. The encoded protein is CASSLDSPSAFATDTQYF.

V and J are TRBV7-6 and TRBJ2-3, with 8 nucleotides matching TRBD2. This CDR3 spans 16 amino acids. The germline V gene encodes CDR1 SGHVS and CDR2 FNYEAQ. After removal of 1 base from V and 2 bases from J, the junction contained 5 bases not matched to a gene. CDR3 sequence (DNA): TGTGCCAGCAGCTTAGGGGGACTAGGTTTCACAGATACGCAGTATTTT. It specifies CASSLGGLGFTDTQYF. Supplemented by reference TRBV7-6 and TRBJ2-3, the full variable domain reads GAGVSQSPRYKVTKRGQDVALRCDPISGHVSLYWYRQALGQGPEFLTYFNYEAQQDKSGLPNDRFSAERPEGSISTLTIQRTEQRDSAMYRCASSLGGLGFTDTQYFGPGTRLTVL.

The chain joins TRBV7-2 to TRBJ2-2, with 8 bases aligning to TRBD2. Trimming cost V 5 bases and J 2 bases; bases outside gene matches: 13. The germline CDR1 and CDR2 sequences are SGHTA and FQGNSA. This CDR3 comprises 18 residues. The CDR3 sequence: CASSPRIGGAKNTGELFF. CDR3 DNA: TGTGCCAGCAGCCCTCGAATCGGGGGGGCGAAAAACACCGGGGAGCTGTTTTTT.

The chain uses TRBV19 and TRBJ2-2, with 11 bases lining up with TRBD2. Germline V gives CDR1 LNHDA, CDR2 SQIVND (reference sequence). With 4 bases clipped from V and 2 bases from J, the junction kept 12 bases outside the gene matches. This CDR3 is built from 19 residues. The CDR3 spells CASSKRGASGGPNTGELFF. The CDR3 coding sequence is TGTGCCAGTAGTAAACGGGGTGCTAGCGGGGGGCCAAACACCGGGGAGCTGTTTTTT.